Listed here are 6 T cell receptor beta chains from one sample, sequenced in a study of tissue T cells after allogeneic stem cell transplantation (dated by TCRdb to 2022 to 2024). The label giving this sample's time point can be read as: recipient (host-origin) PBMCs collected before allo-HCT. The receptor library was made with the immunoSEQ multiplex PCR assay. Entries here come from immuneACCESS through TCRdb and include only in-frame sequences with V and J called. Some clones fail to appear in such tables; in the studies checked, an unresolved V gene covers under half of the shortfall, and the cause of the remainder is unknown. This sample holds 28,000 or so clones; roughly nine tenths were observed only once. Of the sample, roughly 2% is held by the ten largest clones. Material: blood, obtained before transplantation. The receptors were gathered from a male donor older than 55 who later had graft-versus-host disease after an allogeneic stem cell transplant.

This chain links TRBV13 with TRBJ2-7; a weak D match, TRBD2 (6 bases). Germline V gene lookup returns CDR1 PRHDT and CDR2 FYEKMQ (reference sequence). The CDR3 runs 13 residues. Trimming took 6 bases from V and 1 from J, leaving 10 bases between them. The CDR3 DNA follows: TGTGCCAGCAGTCGGGACTCATCCTACGAGCAGTACTTC. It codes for CASSRDSSYEQYF.

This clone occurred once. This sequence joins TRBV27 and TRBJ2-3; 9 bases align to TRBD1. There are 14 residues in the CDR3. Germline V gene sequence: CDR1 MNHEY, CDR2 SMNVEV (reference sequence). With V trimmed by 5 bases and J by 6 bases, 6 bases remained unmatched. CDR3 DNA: TGTGCCAGCAGTAACCCCGGACAGGGGGATACGCAGTATTTT. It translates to CASSNPGQGDTQYF.

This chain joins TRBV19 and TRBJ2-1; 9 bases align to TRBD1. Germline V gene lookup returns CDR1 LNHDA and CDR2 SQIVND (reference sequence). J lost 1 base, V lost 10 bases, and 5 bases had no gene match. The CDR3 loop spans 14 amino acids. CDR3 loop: CATGTGWSYNEQFF. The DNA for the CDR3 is TGTGCCACCGGGACAGGGTGGTCCTACAATGAGCAGTTCTTC.

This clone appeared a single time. CDR3 sequence reads: CASLGALATQYF. CDR3 DNA sequence: TGTGCCAGCCTGGGAGCCCTTGCTACCCAGTACTTC. The chain couples TRBV3-1 (or the pseudogene TRBV3-2) to TRBJ2-5; perhaps TRBD2 as D (5 bases). From germline, CDR1 is LGHDT and CDR2 YNNKEL (reference sequence). CDR3 length: 12 residues. Trimming took 8 bases from V and 8 from J, leaving 15 bases between them.

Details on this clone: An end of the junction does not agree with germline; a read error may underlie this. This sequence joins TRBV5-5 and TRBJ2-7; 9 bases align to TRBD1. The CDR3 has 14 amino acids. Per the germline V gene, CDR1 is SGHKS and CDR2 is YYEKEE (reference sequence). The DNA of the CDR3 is TGTGCCAGCAGCTTCCGGGACAGGGTGTTAGCTGGTGGATTC. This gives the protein CASSFRDRVLAGGF.

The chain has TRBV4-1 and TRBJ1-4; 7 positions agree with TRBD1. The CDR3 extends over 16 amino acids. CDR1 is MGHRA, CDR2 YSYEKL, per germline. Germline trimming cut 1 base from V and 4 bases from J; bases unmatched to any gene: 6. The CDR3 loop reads CASSQGDSRFNEKLFF. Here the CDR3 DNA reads TGCGCCAGCAGCCAAGGGGACAGCCGATTTAATGAAAAACTGTTTTTT.